This entry lists 19 T cell receptor beta chains sequenced from one sample in a study of blood T cells in healthy people across ages. The use of a sample-barcoded 5' primer and a J-beta primer mix characterized a second PCR of roughly 7 to 11 cycles. TCRdb re-derived calls from the 5' RACE reads in MiXCR, one entry per CDR3 protein. The table lists 700,000 to 900,000 distinct CDR3 sequences, approximately 24% of them singletons. The same specimen was also included in a second study, on T cells of mothers and their children.

The sample taken for sequencing was blood. The receptors come from a boy aged 5 to 17 in good health.

This clonotype was counted once. The chain couples TRBV20-1 to TRBJ2-7; a weak D match, TRBD2 (6 bases). The CDR3 has 15 residues. Germline CDR1 is DFQATT and CDR2 is SNEGSKA (reference sequence). The V end was cut by 4 bases, the J end by 3 bases, with 19 bases between. This chain's CDR3 is CSAIVGGSGLYEQYF. CDR3 bases: TGCAGTGCTATCGTCGGAGGCAGCGGGCTCTACGAGCAGTACTTC.

The chain links TRBV7-2 to TRBJ2-3, with D possibly being TRBD2 (7 bases). Trimming left V 4 bases short and J 10 bases short, with 15 bases between. CDR3 length: 13 residues. Per the germline V gene, CDR1 is SGHTA and CDR2 is FQGNSA. Here the CDR3 reads CASSSPGGRSQYF. The DNA of the CDR3 is TGTGCCAGCAGCTCTCCGGGGGGCCGATCGCAGTATTTT.

The chain has TRBV5-5 and TRBJ2-1; D perhaps matches TRBD2 (6 bases). Trimming pared 4 bases from V and 3 bases from J, leaving 20 bases between. The CDR3 runs 17 residues. Germline CDR1 SGHKS, CDR2 YYEKEE (reference sequence). The CDR3 here is CASSGGWGTDRYNEQFF. CDR3 nucleotide sequence: TGTGCCAGCAGCGGGGGGTGGGGGACCGATCGCTACAATGAGCAGTTCTTC. The variable domain in full, with the rest retrieved from reference TRBV5-5 and TRBJ2-1, is DAGVTQSPTHLIKTRGQQVTLRCSPISGHKSVSWYQQVLGQGPQFIFQYYEKEERGRGNFPDRFSARQFPNYSSELNVNALLLGDSALYLCASSGGWGTDRYNEQFFGPGTRLTVL.

Only a few counts were recorded for this clonotype. The genes are TRBV12-3 or TRBV12-4 and TRBJ2-3; 16 bases match TRBD2. The CDR3 sequence is 18 residues long. The V gene end was trimmed by 6 bases and the J gene end by 0 bases; junction bases not matched to a gene: 6. The CDR3 loop reads CASRGLAGGKMSTDTQYF. Written as DNA, the CDR3 is TGTGCCAGCAGGGGACTAGCGGGGGGGAAGATGAGCACAGATACGCAGTATTTT.

This clonotype was detected ten times or more. In DNA, the CDR3 is TGCAGTGCTAGAGATTCCGCGGGGGGGATCGAACTGTTTTTT. Its translation: CSARDSAGGIELFF. V and J are TRBV20-1 and TRBJ1-4, with D perhaps matching TRBD1 (5 bases). CDR1 and CDR2 from the germline V gene are DFQATT and SNEGSKA (reference sequence). V dropped 0 bases and J dropped 12 bases, with 17 bases sitting between them. The CDR3 sequence is 14 residues long.

There are a few counts of this clonotype. The rearrangement links TRBV3-1 to TRBJ1-2; a weak D match, TRBD1 (6 bases). The V end was cut by 0 bases, the J end by 7 bases, with 12 bases between. CDR3 length: 14 amino acids. Looked up from germline, CDR1 is LGHDT and CDR2 is YNNKEL (reference sequence). CDR3 in DNA: TGTGCCAGCAGCCAAGATTGGCAGGGGTTTGGCTACACCTTC. Translated, it gives CASSQDWQGFGYTF.

With regard to this clonotype: A junction end diverges from the germline sequence, so it may reflect a read error. This chain uses TRBV2 with TRBJ1-4, with 7 bases fitting TRBD1. The CDR3 length is 12 residues. The germline V gene has CDR1 SNHLY and CDR2 FYNNEI. The CDR3 nucleotides are TGTGCCAGCAGTTATGCACCGGGCAGGGGGATTTTT. This gives the protein CASSYAPGRGIF.

This clonotype occurred a few times. The chain couples TRBV10-3 to TRBJ2-1; D perhaps matches TRBD1 (6 bases). Germline assignment: CDR1 ENHRY and CDR2 SYGVKD. V lost 6 bases to trimming and J lost 4 bases, with 19 bases between them. The CDR3 sequence is 16 residues long. CDR3 in amino acids: CAISLLDSTLYNEQFF. In DNA form, the CDR3 reads TGTGCCATCAGCCTGTTGGACAGTACGCTTTACAATGAGCAGTTCTTC.

The chain joins TRBV2 to TRBJ2-7; D call uncertain. This CDR3 region has 12 residues. Per germline, CDR1 SNHLY and CDR2 FYNNEI. V was cut by 8 bases and J by 4 bases, with 12 bases left in between. The DNA for the CDR3 is TGTGCCAGCGGGGAAGGGTCGTACGAGCAGTACTTC. Protein: CASGEGSYEQYF.

V gene TRBV28 combines with J gene TRBJ2-5, with TRBD1 matching 7 bases. Germline CDR1 is MDHEN and CDR2 is SYDVKM. V shed 5 bases and J 11 bases; nucleotides not matched to a gene: 17. This CDR3 is built from 15 residues. The chain's CDR3 is CASSAGQETVYGQYF. In DNA, the CDR3 is TGTGCCAGCAGTGCCGGACAGGAAACCGTCTACGGGCAGTACTTC.

This chain links TRBV2 with TRBJ1-2; D not resolved. The CDR3 length is 18 residues. The ends were cut back, 8 bases at V and 4 bases at J, with 29 bases in the middle. CDR1 and CDR2 (germline): SNHLY, FYNNEI. The CDR3 region has the DNA TGTGCCAGCCCCCTCAGAGGCGACTGCGTTTTTGGTTGCTATGGCTACACCTTC. Translated: CASPLRGDCVFGCYGYTF.

The V gene is TRBV27, the J gene TRBJ2-1; 12 bases fit TRBD2. This CDR3 is 15 amino acids long. Germline V gene lookup returns CDR1 MNHEY and CDR2 SMNVEV (reference sequence). With 5 bases clipped from V and 14 bases from J, the junction kept 13 bases outside the gene matches. CDR3 sequence reads: CASSPWTSGTFGEFF. The DNA for the CDR3 is TGTGCCAGCAGTCCTTGGACTAGCGGGACCTTCGGGGAGTTCTTC.

The genes are TRBV25-1 and TRBJ1-4; D is unclear. There are 13 residues in the CDR3. Trimming shortened V by 6 bases and J by 2 bases, and 7 bases separated the two germline ends. CDR1 and CDR2 from the germline V gene are MGHDK and SYGVNS. Here the CDR3 DNA reads TGTGCCAGCAGCCCCCGGACTAATGAAAAACTGTTTTTT. Its translation: CASSPRTNEKLFF.

This clonotype has just a few counts. The V call is TRBV27, the J call TRBJ2-5; D call uncertain. The J call is in doubt because the DNA end fits TRBJ2-1 better. Germline CDR1 MNHEY, CDR2 SMNVEV (reference sequence). The CDR3 is made up of 11 amino acids. CDR3 nucleotides: TGTGCCAGCGGCAATGTCGATGAGCAGTTCTTC. This encodes CASGNVDEQFF.

This clonotype appeared a few times. CDR3 in amino acids: CASSATTGGNSYEQYF. CDR3 DNA: TGTGCCAGCAGCGCAACGACAGGGGGGAATTCCTACGAGCAGTACTTC. This chain joins TRBV7-9 and TRBJ2-7; 9 bases are a match to TRBD1. CDR3 length: 16 amino acids. Germline values: CDR1 SEHNR, CDR2 FQNEAQ (reference sequence). J gave up 1 base and V 5 bases, and 9 bases lay outside the gene matches. Based on the CDR3 plus reference TRBV7-9 and TRBJ2-7, the full variable domain is DTGVSQNPRHKITKRGQNVTFRCDPISEHNRLYWYRQTLGQGPEFLTYFQNEAQLEKSRLLSDRFSAERPKGSFSTLEIQRTEQGDSAMYLCASSATTGGNSYEQYFGPGTRLTVT.

The V call is TRBV6-2 or TRBV6-3, the J call TRBJ2-5; D is undetermined. The CDR3 is made up of 13 amino acids. V lost 5 bases to trimming and J lost 5 bases, with 12 bases between them. CDR1 and CDR2 from the germline V gene are MNHEY and SVGEGT. The DNA of the CDR3 is TGTGCCAGCAGTCCCGGGCCCTGGGAGACCCAGTACTTC. It codes for CASSPGPWETQYF.

As DNA, the CDR3 is TGTGCCAGTTCGAGGGAGGGGACGGGGAAAACCTACGAGCAGTACTTC. Amino acid sequence: CASSREGTGKTYEQYF. J is TRBJ2-7 and V is TRBV19; the match to TRBD2 covers 7 bases. The germline V gene has CDR1 LNHDA and CDR2 SQIVND (reference sequence). Germline trimming cut 8 bases from V and 2 bases from J; bases unmatched to any gene: 15. The CDR3 extends over 16 amino acids.

This clonotype was observed at least ten times. This chain links TRBV12-3 or TRBV12-4 with TRBJ1-2; 10 nucleotides align to TRBD1. The CDR3 contains 14 residues. V lost 3 bases and J lost 3; bases outside the gene matches: 1. CDR3 DNA: TGTGCCAGCAGTTTGACAGGGGGCGACTATGGCTACACCTTC. Translation: CASSLTGGDYGYTF.

The chain combines TRBV12-3 or TRBV12-4 with TRBJ1-2; D is undetermined. The CDR3 has 15 residues. V lost 1 base and J 3 bases, leaving 12 bases between the germline ends. This chain's CDR3 is CASSLGATPHYGYTF. CDR3 nucleotide sequence: TGTGCCAGCAGTTTAGGGGCCACTCCTCACTATGGCTACACCTTC.